This TCR beta chain emerged from a study of identical twins. There are many counts of this clonotype. Its antigen remains unknown. TCRdb redid the calling of the 5' RACE reads with MiXCR, one entry per CDR3 protein. This table has 640,000 or so distinct CDR3 sequences, roughly 6% appearing once. Findings of the study overall: Instead of following the same donors, the conclusions were based on cross-sectional statistical analysis.

Material: naive T cells sorted from blood. The sequence came from a young man in good health.

The CDR3 is CASSYLASTGELFF. DNA of the CDR3: TGTGCCAGCAGTTACTTGGCCAGCACCGGGGAGCTGTTTTTT. The genes are TRBV6-2 or TRBV6-3 and TRBJ2-2, with D unresolved. Germline V gives CDR1 MNHEY, CDR2 SVGEGT. The V gene lost 1 base and the J gene lost 4 bases, with 7 bases spanning the gap. The CDR3 is 14 residues long.